A single sample gave rise to the 2 T cell receptor beta chains below, sequenced in a study of cytomegalovirus exposure and HLA in healthy donors. The PCR had 60 Vbeta and 13 Jbeta primers. Clones were sequenced by immunoSEQ multiplex PCR, and TCRdb holds only the in-frame ones, with some missing. Here the sample spans fewer than 200,000 clones, roughly 80% being singletons. Source material: PBMCs. Receptors were obtained from a woman aged 18-29 years in good health and CMV-seronegative.

This clone has more than one count but fewer than ten. The V call is TRBV2, the J call TRBJ1-5; D is perhaps TRBD1 (5 bases). Germline loops: CDR1 SNHLY, CDR2 FYNNEI. The CDR3 has 16 amino acids. V was trimmed by 6 bases and J by 2 bases, leaving 17 bases between them. The CDR3 nucleotides read TGTGCCAGCAGCGGTGACAGCGGGCAGGGCAATCAGCCCCAGCATTTT. Its translation: CASSGDSGQGNQPQHF.

The CDR3 DNA is TGTGCCAGCAGCTTAATCGGACAGGGCCAAGAGACCCAGTACTTC. This sequence encodes CASSLIGQGQETQYF. The rearrangement uses TRBV11-3 and TRBJ2-5; 8 nucleotides match TRBD1. Germline V CDR1 and CDR2: SGHNT, YENEEA. V shed 2 bases and J 1 base; nucleotides not matched to a gene: 3. The CDR3 is 15 amino acids.